This passage covers 28 T cell receptor beta chains from one sample sequenced in a study of shared clonotypes between healthy human individuals. The data were produced by immunoSEQ multiplex PCR, yet TCRdb's version contains in-frame clones alone and is incomplete. Seen here are about 330,000 clones, 74% observed once, and the top ten hold about 9.4%. The sequenced material came from memory CD4+ T cells sorted from blood. Subset specified: CD45RA-negative fraction. The source of these receptors is a man aged 30 to 39 in good health.

The rearrangement joins TRBV27 to TRBJ1-2, with D perhaps matching TRBD1 (6 bases). V was trimmed by 5 bases and J by 4 bases, leaving 23 bases between them. The CDR3 sequence is 17 residues long. Germline V gene sequence: CDR1 MNHEY, CDR2 SMNVEV (reference sequence). The DNA of the CDR3 is TGTGCCAGCAGTGCAATGTGGGGGGCGCCCTTGGGCTATGGCTACACCTTC. As protein: CASSAMWGAPLGYGYTF.

This clone was observed once. V and J are TRBV7-9 and TRBJ1-4, with 7 bases fitting TRBD1. Trimming removed 7 bases from V and 4 bases from J; junction bases left unmatched: 9. The CDR3 is 15 amino acids. The germline CDR1 and CDR2 sequences are SEHNR and FQNEAQ (reference sequence). CDR3 loop: CASNQGTADNEKLFF. The CDR3 DNA follows: TGTGCCAGCAACCAGGGGACAGCCGATAATGAAAAACTGTTTTTT.

This clone occurred once. CDR3 sequence (DNA): TGTGCCAGCAGTACGGGCAGGCTCCAGACAGAGACCCAGTACTTC. This gives the protein CASSTGRLQTETQYF. The gene calls are TRBV6-5 and TRBJ2-5; D unresolved. V shed 5 bases and J shed 4 bases, with 17 bases lying between them. Per germline, CDR1 MNHEY and CDR2 SVGAGI. The CDR3 has 15 amino acids.

This clone was recorded a few times. The chain links TRBV5-4 to TRBJ2-7, with TRBD2 matching 10 bases. V shed 4 bases, J shed 4 bases, and the junction held 11 bases outside the gene matches. Germline V gene lookup returns CDR1 SGHNT and CDR2 YYREEE (reference sequence). The CDR3 totals 16 residues. The CDR3 DNA is TGTGCCAGCAGCAGGCGACTAGCGGGCACCCTATACGAGCAGTACTTC. Protein sequence: CASSRRLAGTLYEQYF.

The chain is built from TRBV5-5 and TRBJ1-4, with 7 bases matching TRBD1. Germline CDR1 is SGHKS and CDR2 is YYEKEE (reference sequence). Trimming at V came to 4 bases and at J to 5 bases, leaving 8 bases not matched to a gene. The CDR3 extends over 15 amino acids. CDR3 residues: CASSPWDSRNEKLFF. CDR3 nucleotide sequence: TGTGCCAGCAGCCCTTGGGACAGCCGGAATGAAAAACTGTTTTTT. Together with reference TRBV5-5 and TRBJ1-4, the CDR3 gives the full variable domain: DAGVTQSPTHLIKTRGQQVTLRCSPISGHKSVSWYQQVLGQGPQFIFQYYEKEERGRGNFPDRFSARQFPNYSSELNVNALLLGDSALYLCASSPWDSRNEKLFFGSGTQLSVL.

This clone was recorded at least ten times. The genes are TRBV7-9 and TRBJ2-1; 8 positions agree with TRBD2. The V gene's germline CDR1 is SEHNR and CDR2 FQNEAQ (reference sequence). The CDR3 has 15 residues. J lost 7 bases, V lost 0 bases, and 5 bases had no gene match. CDR3 nucleotide sequence: TGTGCCAGCAGCTTAGCCGGGAGGGCCGCAAATGAGCAGTTCTTC. Amino acids: CASSLAGRAANEQFF.

The chain couples TRBV29-1 to TRBJ2-7; D is perhaps TRBD1 (6 bases). The CDR3 sequence is 17 residues long. The V gene's germline CDR1 is SQVTM and CDR2 ANQGSEA. Trimming removed 1 base from V and 3 bases from J, with 22 bases in between. CDR3: CSVEVLAPGTRSYEQYF. The CDR3, as DNA: TGCAGCGTTGAAGTACTCGCCCCCGGGACAAGAAGCTACGAGCAGTACTTC.

The chain carries TRBV13 and TRBJ2-4, with 8 bases lining up with TRBD2. V lost 4 bases and J lost 1; bases outside the gene matches: 9. In germline, CDR1 is PRHDT, CDR2 FYEKMQ (reference sequence). The CDR3 is 17 amino acids. The CDR3 sequence is CASSWTVGRVAKNIQYF. CDR3 nucleotide sequence: TGTGCCAGCAGCTGGACCGTCGGGAGGGTTGCCAAAAACATTCAGTACTTC.

The CDR3 region is CASSHRDGTGELFF. CDR3 coding DNA: TGTGCCAGCAGCCATAGGGACGGGACCGGGGAGCTGTTTTTT. The chain links TRBV7-2 to TRBJ2-2; perhaps D is TRBD1 or TRBD2 (5 bases each). Trimming took off 5 bases at V and 5 bases at J, with 12 bases between the two ends. Germline-derived CDR1 and CDR2 are SGHTA and FQGNSA. This CDR3 spans 14 amino acids.

On this clone itself: In the same sample, other DNA sequences code for this CDR3. This chain links TRBV28 with TRBJ1-2; no reliable D call. The germline CDR1 and CDR2 sequences are MDHEN and SYDVKM. V shed 6 bases and J shed 3 bases, with 11 bases lying between them. The CDR3 has 13 amino acids. The CDR3: CASSFRGDYGYTF. CDR3 nucleotide sequence: TGTGCCAGCAGCTTCCGTGGGGACTATGGCTACACCTTC.

The J gene is TRBJ1-3, the V gene TRBV2, with no clear D. V lost 6 bases to trimming and J lost 4 bases, with 10 bases between them. Germline V gives CDR1 SNHLY, CDR2 FYNNEI. This CDR3 comprises 13 residues. CDR3 loop: CASSPQSGNTIYF. In nucleotides, the CDR3 is TGTGCCAGCAGCCCACAGTCCGGAAACACCATATATTTT.

This clone occurred many times. This sequence joins TRBV10-3 and TRBJ1-1, with 7 positions matching TRBD1. The length of the CDR3 is 15 residues. J lost 6 bases, V lost 4 bases, and 11 bases had no gene match. Germline V CDR1 and CDR2: ENHRY, SYGVKD. The CDR3 coding sequence is TGTGCCATCAGTGGCCGGGACAGCGGCCGGGCTGAAGCTTTCTTT. Amino acids: CAISGRDSGRAEAFF.

The chain carries TRBV6-5 and TRBJ2-2, with a tentative D call TRBD1 (5 bases). Germline CDR1 MNHEY, CDR2 SVGAGI. The V end lost 4 bases, the J end lost 1 base, and 13 bases lay between the germline ends. This CDR3 is 16 amino acids long. As DNA, the CDR3 is TGTGCCAGCAGTTCGGTCCCCGACAGGAACACCGGGGAGCTGTTTTTT. Protein: CASSSVPDRNTGELFF.

For this clone: This likely traces to a read error, being one base from a far larger clone. V usage is TRBV30 and J usage is TRBJ2-3, with a possible D match to TRBD2 (7 bases). Germline CDR1 is GTSNPN and CDR2 is SVGIG (reference sequence). V was clipped by 0 bases and J by 5 bases, with 12 bases between them. This CDR3 is built from 14 residues. The CDR3 sequence is CAWSVGGGVDTQYF. The CDR3 DNA reads TGTGCCTGGAGTGTAGGGGGGGGCGTAGATACGCAGTATTTT.

The chain employs TRBV6-1 and TRBJ2-2; D gene ambiguous. This CDR3 region has 13 residues. The V and J ends lost 1 base and 6 bases respectively, with 6 bases between them. Germline V CDR1 and CDR2: MNHNS, SASEGT. The CDR3 DNA follows: TGTGCCAGCAGTGAAGACCGGGCCGGGGAGCTGTTTTTT. Protein sequence: CASSEDRAGELFF.

CDR3 bases: TGTGCCAGCAGGGGTGGGGCAGGTTCTGGAAACACCATATATTTT. Translating it yields CASRGGAGSGNTIYF. This rearrangement joins TRBV6-5 to TRBJ1-3; maybe TRBD1 (5 bases). This CDR3 spans 15 amino acids. V was shortened by 6 bases and J by 1 base, with 13 bases between the two germline ends. CDR1 and CDR2 (germline): MNHEY, SVGAGI.

The chain carries TRBV7-2 and TRBJ2-1; TRBD2 aligns across 7 bases. Trimming cost V 8 bases and J 9 bases; bases outside gene matches: 13. Germline CDR1 SGHTA, CDR2 FQGNSA. The length of the CDR3 is 14 residues. The CDR3 DNA sequence: TGTGCCAGCGCTCCTAGCGGCTCTACAACTGAGCAGTTCTTC. The encoded protein is CASAPSGSTTEQFF.

This clone was picked up a small number of times. The sample carries other DNA sequences with the same CDR3. The chain links TRBV2 to TRBJ2-7; D is perhaps TRBD1 (6 bases). Trimming cost V 6 bases and J 2 bases, with 14 bases left between them. Germline-derived CDR1 and CDR2 are SNHLY and FYNNEI. The CDR3 runs to 14 residues. The CDR3 region is CASREQGPTYEQYF. CDR3 sequence (DNA): TGTGCCAGCAGAGAACAGGGTCCTACCTACGAGCAGTACTTC.

This clone was recorded many times. The rearrangement joins TRBV5-1 to TRBJ2-5, with a possible D match to TRBD2 (6 bases). This CDR3 is 14 amino acids long. V was shortened by 6 bases and J by 1 base, with 13 bases between the two germline ends. Per germline, CDR1 SGHRS and CDR2 YFSETQ. The CDR3 coding sequence is TGCGCCAGCACCCTCTCGGGGGTCCAAGAGACCCAGTACTTC. It translates to CASTLSGVQETQYF. Looking up the rest from reference TRBV5-1 and TRBJ2-5 gives the full variable domain: KAGVTQTPRYLIKTRGQQVTLSCSPISGHRSVSWYQQTPGQGLQFLFEYFSETQRNKGNFPGRFSGRQFSNSRSEMNVSTLELGDSALYLCASTLSGVQETQYFGPGTRLLVL.

Here the CDR3 reads CATSRDIGRGCFF. DNA for the CDR3: TGTGCCACCAGCAGAGATATTGGCAGGGGTTGTTTCTTC. The chain employs TRBV15 and TRBJ2-1; D perhaps matches TRBD1 (6 bases). The CDR3 is 13 residues long. Germline V gives CDR1 LNHNV, CDR2 YYDKDF (reference sequence). V lost 0 bases and J 16 bases, leaving 16 bases between the germline ends.

The CDR3 here is CASSQQGADEKLFF. CDR3 DNA: TGTGCCAGCAGCCAACAGGGGGCAGACGAAAAACTGTTTTTT. V gene TRBV28 combines with J gene TRBJ1-4; 9 nucleotides agree with TRBD1. The CDR3 extends over 14 amino acids. Germline CDR1 is MDHEN and CDR2 is SYDVKM. After removal of 6 bases from V and 8 bases from J, the junction contained 7 bases not matched to a gene.

J is TRBJ2-1 and V is TRBV7-6; possible D gene TRBD2, 6 bases. Trimming left V 0 bases short and J 9 bases short, with 24 bases between. CDR3 size: 18 residues. Germline CDR1 and CDR2: SGHVS and FNYEAQ. The CDR3 DNA follows: TGTGCCAGCAGCTTAGCGCCTTCAATGAGAGGCAGGGAGGTTGAGCAGTTCTTC. This codes for CASSLAPSMRGREVEQFF.

The chain recombines TRBV14 with TRBJ2-3; 11 nucleotides align to TRBD2. Germline loops: CDR1 SGHDN, CDR2 FVKESK. This CDR3 contains 18 residues. J gave up 4 bases and V 6 bases, and 15 bases lay outside the gene matches. CDR3 sequence reads: CASSVLAGAAGAADTQYF. The CDR3 DNA reads as TGTGCCAGCAGTGTACTAGCGGGAGCGGCGGGAGCGGCAGATACGCAGTATTTT.

J is TRBJ2-1 and V is TRBV5-1; 10 bases are shared with TRBD2. CDR3 length equals 15 residues. V shed 3 bases, J shed 8 bases, and the junction held 8 bases outside the gene matches. Germline-derived CDR1 and CDR2 are SGHRS and YFSETQ. The CDR3 DNA is TGCGCCAGCAGCTACGGGCTAGCGGGAGTCGATGAGCAGTTCTTC. Amino acids: CASSYGLAGVDEQFF.

The V and J genes are TRBV10-1 and TRBJ2-5; tentatively, D is TRBD2 (5 bases). V was pared by 0 bases and J by 5 bases, with 13 bases between. CDR1 WNHNN and CDR2 SYGVQD come from the germline V gene (reference sequence). This CDR3 spans 15 amino acids. CDR3 sequence (DNA): TGCGCCAGCAGTGAGTCGATGCCGGGAAGGGAGACCCAGTACTTC. It is translated as CASSESMPGRETQYF.

V gene TRBV2 combines with J gene TRBJ2-5; TRBD2 aligns across 11 bases. V shed 9 bases, J shed 0 bases, and the junction held 0 bases outside the gene matches. This CDR3 spans 13 amino acids. Germline CDR1 SNHLY, CDR2 FYNNEI. CDR3 sequence: CARGLADQETQYF. CDR3 bases: TGTGCCAGGGGACTAGCGGACCAAGAGACCCAGTACTTC.

The chain links TRBV28 to TRBJ2-4; D may be TRBD1 (5 bases). The V and J ends lost 2 bases and 11 bases respectively, with 10 bases between them. This CDR3 comprises 12 residues. From germline, CDR1 is MDHEN and CDR2 SYDVKM. The CDR3 coding sequence is TGTGCCAGCAGTTTACCGGCAGGGCTTCAGTACTTC. This codes for CASSLPAGLQYF.

Regarding this clone: The sample contains more than one DNA sequence encoding this CDR3. The CDR3 loop is CASSLSSQPQHF. As DNA, the CDR3 is TGTGCCAGCAGTTTATCCAGTCAGCCCCAGCATTTT. The genes are TRBV28 and TRBJ1-5; D is undetermined. The CDR3 consists of 12 residues. Trimming left V 1 base short and J 6 bases short, with 4 bases between. Germline CDR1 is MDHEN and CDR2 is SYDVKM.